What follows is one TCR beta chain and its context. As yet, its antigen is unknown. The data originate from a study of cytomegalovirus exposure and HLA in healthy donors. A multiplex PCR was run with 60 Vbeta primers and 13 Jbeta primers. Clones were read by immunoSEQ multiplex PCR, and TCRdb kept only the in-frame ones, dropping some. This sample has 50,000 to 55,000 clones; about 57% occur once, and the top ten carry 12%. Notes on the study in general: Analysis performed later showed TCR beta chains linked to HLA being more clonally expanded than equally common others. Versus the approximately 720-donor mean, an Asian-associated ancestry cluster reportedly showed fewer N-insertions in a later analysis. Being productive about 87% or about 30% of the time was typical of most TCR beta V segments in an earlier analysis.

Nominal health characterized the donors when sampled, though unrecorded immune exposures were likely. V shed 4 bases and J 7 bases; nucleotides not matched to a gene: 13. The CDR3 covers 15 residues. The germline CDR1 and CDR2 sequences are LNHDA and SQIVND (reference sequence). The chain carries TRBV19 and TRBJ2-7, with TRBD1 matching 7 bases. The sequenced sample was PBMCs. This receptor was taken from a human donor in good health. CDR3 nucleotide sequence: TGTGCCAGTAGTAGAGGGACAGAGTTGTCGTGTGAGCAGTACTTC. It translates to CASSRGTELSCEQYF.